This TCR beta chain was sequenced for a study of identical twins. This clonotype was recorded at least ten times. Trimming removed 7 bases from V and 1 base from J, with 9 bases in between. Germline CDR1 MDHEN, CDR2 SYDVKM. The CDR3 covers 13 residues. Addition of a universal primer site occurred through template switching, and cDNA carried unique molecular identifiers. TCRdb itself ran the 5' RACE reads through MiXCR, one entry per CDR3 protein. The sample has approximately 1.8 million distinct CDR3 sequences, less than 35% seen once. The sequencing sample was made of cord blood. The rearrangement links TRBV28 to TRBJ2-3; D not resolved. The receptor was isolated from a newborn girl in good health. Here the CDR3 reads CASTGPRTDTQYF. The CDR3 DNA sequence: TGTGCCAGCACCGGACCTCGCACAGATACGCAGTATTTT.